This T cell receptor (beta chain) is drawn from a study of blood T cell repertoires in COVID-19. Background on the study: From the United States, Italy and Spain came samples of acute and convalescent COVID-19.

Germline V gives CDR1 SGHRS, CDR2 YFSETQ. V was trimmed by 0 bases and J by 3 bases, leaving 6 bases between them. This CDR3 has 13 amino acids. Note on this clone: The sample has other DNA sequences that encode this CDR3 too.

Original analysis: Estimation of nucleated cell counts relied on the amplification of reference gene primers. Assay: immunoSEQ multiplex PCR; the TCRdb copy retains only in-frame clones and omits some. V and J calls and clone size follow that table, whereas D and trimming were derived from the DNA. The sample yields a few hundred thousand clones, almost 90% seen once. J is TRBJ1-2 and V is TRBV5-1; D gene unclear. Source material: PBMCs or T cells enriched from blood (not recorded which). The receptor was derived from a young woman with acute COVID-19. CDR3 sequence reads: CASSLDPDYGYTF. The CDR3 region has the DNA TGCGCCAGCAGCTTGGACCCAGACTATGGCTACACCTTC.